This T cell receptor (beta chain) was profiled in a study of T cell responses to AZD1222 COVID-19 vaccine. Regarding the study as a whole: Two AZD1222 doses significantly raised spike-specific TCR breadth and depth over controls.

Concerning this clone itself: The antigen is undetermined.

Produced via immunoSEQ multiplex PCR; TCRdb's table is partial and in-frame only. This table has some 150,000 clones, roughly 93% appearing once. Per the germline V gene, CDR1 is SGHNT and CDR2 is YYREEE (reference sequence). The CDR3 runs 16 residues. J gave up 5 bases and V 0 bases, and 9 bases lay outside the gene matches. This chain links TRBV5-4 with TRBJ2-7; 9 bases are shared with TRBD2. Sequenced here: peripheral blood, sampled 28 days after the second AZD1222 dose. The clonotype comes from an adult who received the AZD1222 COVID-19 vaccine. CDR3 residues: CASSLARGGRAHEQYF. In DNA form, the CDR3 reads TGTGCCAGCAGCTTGGCCCGGGGCGGGAGGGCCCACGAGCAGTACTTC.